This T cell receptor (beta chain) originates from a study of vaccination and CD4 T cells after COVID-19. Time point: late sampling 161 to 241 days after vaccination in a few convalescent patients. The treatment denotes: roughly 11-day PBMC culture with coronavirus spike peptide pools or control peptides (ViraFEST assay). J gave up 3 bases and V 4 bases, and 6 bases lay outside the gene matches. Germline V gene lookup returns CDR1 SGHNT and CDR2 YENEEA. This CDR3 is built from 14 residues. As concerns this clonotype: No antigen is known for it.

With the Oncomine TCR Beta short-read assay, DNA from cultured CD4+ T cells was sequenced. TCRdb reanalysed the PCR reads using MiXCR and keeps one entry per CDR3 protein. The profile shows around 15,000 distinct CDR3 sequences, approximately 50% of them singletons. This rearrangement joins TRBV11-3 to TRBJ2-7; the match to TRBD1 covers 7 bases. This receptor was taken from a human donor who had recovered from COVID-19. Material: CD4+ T cells from blood, cultured in vitro, obtained about 7 months after SARS-CoV-2 vaccination. In DNA form, the CDR3 reads TGTGCCAGCAGCTACCGGACAGGTGACTACGAGCAGTACTTC. Translating gives CASSYRTGDYEQYF. The full variable domain, in which reference TRBV11-3 and TRBJ2-7 provide the parts outside the CDR3, is EAGVVQSPRYKIIEKKQPVAFWCNPISGHNTLYWYLQNLGQGPELLIRYENEEAVDDSQLPKDRFSAERLKGVDSTLKIQPAELGDSAVYLCASSYRTGDYEQYFGPGTRLTVT.